A selection of T cell receptor beta chains follows, all from one sample in a study of glioma-infiltrating T cells after dendritic cell vaccination. The method was immunoSEQ multiplex PCR; TCRdb's version includes in-frame clones alone and lacks a portion of them. Here the sample spans about 99,000 clones, 81% being singletons. Sequencing was performed on blood, taken before dendritic cell vaccination. Receptor source: a human donor with glioblastoma. Each CDR3 is given with its conserved first and last residue. The D gene is left open where the match is weak.

CDR3: CASSVGVQYNEQFF
D: .
V: TRBV9
J: TRBJ2-1

CDR3: CASSSPDYYGYTF
D: .
V: TRBV5-4
J: TRBJ1-2

CDR3: CASSFFTGTEKTSGNTIYF
D: TRBD1
V: TRBV11-3
J: TRBJ1-3

CDR3: CASSSTELNTQYF
D: .
V: TRBV7-6
J: TRBJ2-3

CDR3: CASRQGRKTQYF
D: .
V: TRBV6-6
J: TRBJ2-5

CDR3: CASSDRAQPQHF
D: .
V: TRBV2
J: TRBJ1-5

CDR3: CASSEWLDSSGNTIYF
D: .
V: TRBV6-1
J: TRBJ1-3

CDR3: CASSLYRGVSYEQYF
D: TRBD1
V: TRBV5-1
J: TRBJ2-7

CDR3: CASSGGPNSGNTIYF
D: .
V: TRBV2
J: TRBJ1-3

CDR3: CASSLGATDSGANVLTF
D: .
V: TRBV13
J: TRBJ2-6

CDR3: CASSVVTGGDTQYF
D: .
V: TRBV9
J: TRBJ2-3

CDR3: CASSPFSSGTEAFF
D: .
V: TRBV19
J: TRBJ1-1

CDR3: CSVEQDTTNTEAFF
D: .
V: TRBV29-1
J: TRBJ1-1

CDR3: CASSAERLYEQYF
D: .
V: TRBV7-2
J: TRBJ2-7

CDR3: CASSLARVNTEAFF
D: .
V: TRBV5-4
J: TRBJ1-1

CDR3: CAWSTSGGLAFF
D: .
V: TRBV30
J: TRBJ1-1

CDR3: CASRWDSLNTEAFF
D: TRBD1
V: TRBV2
J: TRBJ1-1

CDR3: CASSYRRGYEQYF
D: .
V: TRBV6-5
J: TRBJ2-7

CDR3: CASSSRQGNTEAFF
D: TRBD1
V: TRBV6-5
J: TRBJ1-1

CDR3: CASSDGTGLVNEQYF
D: TRBD1
V: TRBV9
J: TRBJ2-7

CDR3: CASGRQQETQYF
D: .
V: TRBV6-5
J: TRBJ2-5

CDR3: CASSLGGGGLGEKLFF
D: .
V: TRBV7-2
J: TRBJ1-4

CDR3: CASSPGTTPGNTIYF
D: .
V: TRBV5-1
J: TRBJ1-3

CDR3: CASTQGAGAFF
D: TRBD1
V: TRBV11-2
J: TRBJ1-1

CDR3: CAISQTTGGYQPQHF
D: .
V: TRBV10-3
J: TRBJ1-5

CDR3: CASSHMTGGKGNTIYF
D: TRBD1
V: TRBV9
J: TRBJ1-3

CDR3: CASKPLAGGLETQYF
D: TRBD2
V: TRBV2
J: TRBJ2-5

CDR3: CASSTVPGNTIYF
D: .
V: TRBV11-3
J: TRBJ1-3